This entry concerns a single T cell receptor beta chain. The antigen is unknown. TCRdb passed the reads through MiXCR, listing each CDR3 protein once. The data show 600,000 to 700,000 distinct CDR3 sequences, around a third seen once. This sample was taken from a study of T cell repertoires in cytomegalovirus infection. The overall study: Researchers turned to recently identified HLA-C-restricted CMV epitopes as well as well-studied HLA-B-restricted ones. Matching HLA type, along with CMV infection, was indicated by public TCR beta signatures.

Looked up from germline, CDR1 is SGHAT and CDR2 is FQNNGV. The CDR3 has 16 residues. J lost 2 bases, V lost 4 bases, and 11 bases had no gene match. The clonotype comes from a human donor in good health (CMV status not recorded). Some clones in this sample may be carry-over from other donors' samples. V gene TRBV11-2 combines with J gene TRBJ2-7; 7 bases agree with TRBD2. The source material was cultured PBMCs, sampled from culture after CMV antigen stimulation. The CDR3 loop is CASSSNRGRGAYEQYF. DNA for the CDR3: TGTGCCAGCAGCTCCAACCGCGGGAGAGGCGCCTACGAGCAGTACTTC. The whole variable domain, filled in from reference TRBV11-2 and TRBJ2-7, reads EAGVAQSPRYKIIEKRQSVAFWCNPISGHATLYWYQQILGQGPKLLIQFQNNGVVDDSQLPKDRFSAERLKGVDSTLKIQPAKLEDSAVYLCASSSNRGRGAYEQYFGPGTRLTVT.